One sample yielded the 25 T cell receptor beta chains listed below, sequenced in a study of tissue T cells after allogeneic stem cell transplantation. The protocol was immunoSEQ multiplex PCR, while the TCRdb copy is restricted to in-frame clones and leaves out a portion. The table shows some 10,000 clones, with roughly 41% occurring only once. Time point given: mouse harvest day 7 after allogeneic transplant. Mouse grafts combined 10^7 T-cell-depleted bone marrow cells with 10^6 splenic CD5+ T cells. Sequenced: gut tissue. The receptor source for this set is a female BALB/c mouse given C57BL/6 T cells with graft-versus-host disease after an allogeneic hematopoietic cell transplant.

Concerning this clone itself: The gene symbols are mouse symbols. With the read ending 1 residue before the CDR3 end, the germline J gene is used to fill in that end. This chain connects TRBV19 to TRBJ2-7, with 8 positions matching TRBD2. CDR1 FNHDT and CDR2 SITEND come from the germline V gene (reference sequence). The CDR3 is 15 amino acids. Unmatched junction bases numbered 6, after V lost 4 bases and J lost 0 bases. The CDR3 loop reads CASSPLGGHSYEQYF. Incomplete CDR3 DNA: TGTGCCAGCAGTCCTCTGGGGGGCCACTCCTATGAACAGTAC.

Worth noting for this clone: Gene names denote mouse genes. Coverage ceases 1 residue before the CDR3 finishes, and the germline J gene fills in the end. This specimen includes other DNA sequences encoding the same CDR3. The chain has TRBV26 and TRBJ1-2; no firm D call. The CDR3 sequence is 13 residues long. Trimming cost V 0 bases and J 2 bases, with 4 bases left between them. Germline V gives CDR1 KGHPV, CDR2 FQNQEV (reference sequence). CDR3 protein: CASSLSANSDYTF. CDR3 bases read: TGTGCCAGCAGTCTGTCGGCCAACTCCGACTACACC. The variable domain in full, with the rest retrieved from reference TRBV26 and TRBJ1-2, is NSKVIQTPRYLVKGQGQKAKMRCIPEKGHPVVFWYQQNKNNEFKFLINFQNQEVLQQIDMTEKRFSAECPSNSPCSLEIQSSEAGDSALYLCASSLSANSDYTFGSGTRLLVI.

To note about this clone: Gene names and germline match the mouse. Read sequence stops 1 residue before the CDR3 end, and the germline J gene provides the missing end. The chain joins TRBV23 to TRBJ2-5. Germline V gene lookup returns CDR1 KGHTA and CDR2 FQNQQP. The CDR3 length is 15 residues. The CDR3 sequence is CSSSQSWGPRDTQYF. The CDR3 bases that were read are TGCTCCAGCAGTCAATCTTGGGGACCGAGGGACACCCAGTAC.

This clone was recorded a few times. These gene names are mouse names. Read coverage stops 1 residue before the CDR3 terminus; the germline J gene supplies the remainder. This chain joins TRBV23 and TRBJ2-2; the DNA was not used to check the table's D call, TRBD1. Germline V CDR1 and CDR2: KGHTA, FQNQQP. There are 14 residues in the CDR3. CDR3 in amino acids: CSSSLGQGTGQLYF. The sequenced CDR3 bases are TGCTCCAGCAGTCTGGGACAGGGGACCGGGCAGCTCTAC.

To note about this clone: Any gene name here is a mouse gene name. CDR3 sequence reads: CASSSFRGQDTEVFF. The CDR3 DNA, read in part, is TGTGCTAGCAGTTCCTTCAGGGGGCAGGACACAGAAGTCTTC. The gene calls are TRBV29 and TRBJ1-1; 8 bases are a match to TRBD1. The sequenced fragment ends 1 residue before the CDR3 boundary, so the rest is inferred from the germline J gene. V gave up 4 bases and J gave up 3 bases; unmatched junction bases: 7. CDR1 is MSHET, CDR2 SYDVDS, per germline. This CDR3 contains 15 residues.

To note about this clone: Any gene name here is a mouse gene name. The DNA ends 1 residue before the CDR3 does, and the rest of the CDR3 is filled in from the germline J gene. The chain carries TRBV23 and TRBJ2-3; TRBD1 was called by the table and not checked on the DNA. This CDR3 region has 15 residues. Germline CDR1 is KGHTA and CDR2 is FQNQQP. The CDR3 region is CSSSQSGSSAETLYF. Partial CDR3 DNA: TGCTCCAGCAGTCAATCAGGGTCTAGTGCAGAAACGCTGTAT.

This clone has only a few counts. Mouse gene names apply. The read gets to within 1 residue of the CDR3 end, and the germline J gene fills in the rest. The rearrangement links TRBV12-1 to TRBJ1-3, with D hard to call. Trimming removed 0 bases at V and 0 bases at J, with 5 bases between. Germline assignment: CDR1 SGHSN and CDR2 HYEKVE. The CDR3 has 14 amino acids. The CDR3 loop is CASSLTDSGNTLYF. CDR3 bases read: TGTGCCAGCTCTCTCACAGATTCTGGAAATACGCTCTAT.

This clone was seen just once. Mouse germline and gene names are used. The read halts 1 residue ahead of the CDR3 end, with the missing end drawn from the germline J gene. The gene calls are TRBV12-2 and TRBJ2-3; TRBD2 is a possible D gene (5 bases). Germline assignment: CDR1 SGHLS and CDR2 HYDKME. The CDR3 contains 14 residues. V lost 0 bases and J 0 bases, leaving 6 bases between the germline ends. The CDR3 bases that were read are TGTGCCAGCTCTCTCAGACTGAGTGCAGAAACGCTGTAT. Amino acid sequence: CASSLRLSAETLY. The whole CDR3 protein is CASSLRLSAETLYF.

This clone was seen only a few times. The listed genes are named as in mouse. The DNA ends 1 residue before the CDR3 does, and the rest of the CDR3 is filled in from the germline J gene. The chain combines TRBV3 with TRBJ2-7, with D tentatively TRBD1 or TRBD2 (5 bases each). Deletions cut 3 bases from V and 6 bases from J, with 12 bases between. Germline CDR1 is SNHLY and CDR2 is FYNGKV (reference sequence). This CDR3 spans 13 amino acids. The sequenced part of the CDR3 DNA is TGTGCCAGCAGCTTGTCGGGGGTTAGTGAACAGTAC. This encodes CASSLSGVSEQY. The full CDR3 is CASSLSGVSEQYF.

About this clone itself: The listed genes are named as in mouse. Sequencing ends 1 residue short of the CDR3 end; the germline J gene provides the rest. The rearrangement links TRBV12-1 to TRBJ2-2; D tentatively reads TRBD1 or TRBD2 (5 bases each). Trimming pared 5 bases from V and 8 bases from J, leaving 8 bases between. Per the germline V gene, CDR1 is SGHSN and CDR2 is HYEKVE. There are 11 residues in the CDR3. The CDR3 DNA, read in part, is TGTGCCAGCTGGGGGAGGGGGCAGCTCTAC. Its protein is CASWGRGQLY. The complete CDR3 reads CASWGRGQLYF.

A word on this clone: The gene names here belong to mouse. The read stops 1 residue short of the end of the CDR3; the missing end is completed from the germline J gene. The chain couples TRBV16 to TRBJ2-4; 14 positions agree with TRBD2. The germline CDR1 and CDR2 sequences are SGHSA and FRNQAP. The CDR3 is 17 amino acids. Germline trimming cut 1 base from V and 3 bases from J; bases unmatched to any gene: 3. CDR3 in amino acids: CASSLVGTGGAQNTLYF. Incomplete CDR3 DNA: TGTGCAAGCAGCTTAGTGGGGACTGGGGGGGCGCAAAACACCTTGTAC.

Turning to this clone: Genes here carry mouse names. Read data end 1 residue before the CDR3 end; the end is taken from the germline J gene. This rearrangement joins TRBV13-1 to TRBJ2-1; D perhaps matches TRBD1 (6 bases). Germline V gene data show CDR1 as NSHNY and CDR2 as SYGAGN. There are 14 residues in the CDR3. Trimming stripped 2 bases from V and 3 bases from J, with 9 bases between. CDR3 DNA, as far as it was read: TGTGCCAGCAGTGAGGACAGAACCTATGCTGAGCAGTTC. It translates to CASSEDRTYAEQF. The CDR3 in its entirety is CASSEDRTYAEQFF.

In regard to this clone: Genes and germline are mouse. The missing CDR3 end, 1 residue past where the read stops, is filled in from the germline J gene. The V and J genes are TRBV26 and TRBJ2-3, with D unclear. Trimming took off 2 bases at V and 0 bases at J, with 6 bases between the two ends. The CDR3 runs 14 residues. Germline V gene data show CDR1 as KGHPV and CDR2 as FQNQEV (reference sequence). The DNA read from the CDR3 is TGTGCCAGCAGTCTGCCTCTTAGTGCAGAAACGCTGTAT. It specifies CASSLPLSAETLY. From start to end, the CDR3 is CASSLPLSAETLYF.

This clone was recorded a few times. The gene names here belong to mouse. The CDR3 is cut off 1 residue early in the read; its end comes from the germline J gene. The chain couples TRBV26 to TRBJ2-7; 8 positions agree with TRBD1. The CDR3 sequence is 13 residues long. V was clipped by 6 bases and J by 6 bases; unmatched bases: 7. Germline-derived CDR1 and CDR2 are KGHPV and FQNQEV (reference sequence). The CDR3 sequence is CASSPRGRSEQYF. Partial CDR3 DNA: TGTGCCAGCAGCCCCAGGGGGCGGAGTGAACAGTAC.

As regards this clone: The gene symbols are mouse symbols. The read finishes 1 residue shy of the CDR3 end, and the germline J gene is used to complete it. The V and J genes are TRBV5 and TRBJ2-1; D is perhaps TRBD2 (7 bases). The germline V and J ends were trimmed by 2 bases and 5 bases, with 10 bases remaining between them. This CDR3 contains 14 residues. Looked up from germline, CDR1 is LGHNA and CDR2 is YNLKQL (reference sequence). The covered CDR3 bases are TGTGCCAGCAGCCAAAGGGGGGGGGATGCTGAGCAGTTC. Translating it yields CASSQRGGDAEQF. The full CDR3 is CASSQRGGDAEQFF.

About this clone: Genes and germline come from the mouse. The read ends 1 residue before the CDR3 terminus; that terminus is restored from the germline J gene. The chain is built from TRBV26 and TRBJ2-2; D not resolved. V was pared by 3 bases and J by 0 bases, with 11 bases between. This CDR3 has 16 amino acids. The germline V gene has CDR1 KGHPV and CDR2 FQNQEV (reference sequence). The sequenced CDR3 bases are TGTGCCAGCAGTCTCCCCCTAGGCGCAAACACCGGGCAGCTCTAC. It specifies CASSLPLGANTGQLY. The whole CDR3 protein reads CASSLPLGANTGQLYF. Drawing the rest from reference TRBV26 and TRBJ2-2, the complete variable domain is NSKVIQTPRYLVKGQGQKAKMRCIPEKGHPVVFWYQQNKNNEFKFLINFQNQEVLQQIDMTEKRFSAECPSNSPCSLEIQSSEAGDSALYLCASSLPLGANTGQLYFGEGSKLTVL.

This clone was seen more than once but under ten times. Gene names denote mouse genes. Read coverage stops 1 residue before the CDR3 terminus; the germline J gene supplies the remainder. The chain employs TRBV23 and TRBJ2-7; TRBD2 was called by the table and not checked on the DNA. This CDR3 has 14 residues. CDR1 is KGHTA, CDR2 FQNQQP, per germline. The CDR3 here is CSSSPGLGSYEQYF. Partial CDR3 DNA: TGCTCCAGCAGTCCCGGACTGGGGAGCTATGAACAGTAC.

This clone was found a few times. The genes are named according to mouse. The read ends 1 residue shy of where the CDR3 ends; the end is completed using the germline J gene. The rearrangement links TRBV13-2 to TRBJ1-3; possible D gene TRBD1, 6 bases. The germline V gene has CDR1 NNHNN and CDR2 SYGAGS (reference sequence). V lost 2 bases, J lost 4 bases, and 10 bases lay in between. This CDR3 region has 14 residues. The chain's CDR3 is CASGDSGVGNTLYF. The sequenced part of the CDR3 DNA is TGTGCCAGCGGTGACTCAGGGGTAGGAAATACGCTCTAT.

Only a few counts were recorded for this clone. Germline and genes: mouse. The read comes to an end 1 residue before the CDR3 does, leaving the germline J gene to fill in the end. J is TRBJ2-1 and V is TRBV31; 8 bases align to TRBD1. Losses at the gene ends were 4 bases for V and 3 bases for J; bases not matched to a gene: 2. Germline V gives CDR1 GKSSPN, CDR2 SITVG. The CDR3 sequence is 13 residues long. The CDR3 protein is CAWKTGGYAEQFF. The part of the CDR3 DNA that was read is TGTGCCTGGAAAACAGGGGGCTATGCTGAGCAGTTC.

This clone is labeled as medium-sized. Any gene name here is a mouse gene name. Read data end 1 residue before the CDR3 end; the end is taken from the germline J gene. This chain connects TRBV12-1 to TRBJ2-1; 11 bases match TRBD1. CDR3 length: 15 amino acids. The V gene end was trimmed by 3 bases and the J gene end by 3 bases; junction bases not matched to a gene: 3. Germline V CDR1 and CDR2: SGHSN, HYEKVE. CDR3 sequence: CASSSGTGGYAEQFF. The sequenced CDR3 bases are TGTGCCAGCTCTTCCGGGACAGGGGGCTATGCTGAGCAGTTC.

In regard to this clone: Genes and germline come from the mouse. The CDR3 end falls 1 residue outside the read, so it is completed with the germline J gene. The chain uses TRBV5 and TRBJ2-3, with 11 bases aligning to TRBD2. Trimming at V came to 2 bases and at J to 0 bases, leaving 4 bases not matched to a gene. CDR1 is LGHNA and CDR2 is YNLKQL in the germline V gene (reference sequence). The CDR3 has 17 amino acids. The CDR3: CASSQSTGGASAETLYF. The sequenced CDR3 bases are TGTGCCAGCAGCCAAAGCACTGGGGGGGCAAGTGCAGAAACGCTGTAT.

This clone was detected a few times. All gene names here are mouse names. The observed sequence ends 1 residue before the CDR3 terminus, with the missing tail filled in from the germline J gene. The gene calls are TRBV15 and TRBJ2-5; 11 positions match TRBD2. CDR1 SGHND and CDR2 FRSKSL come from the germline V gene. This CDR3 has 15 amino acids. J was trimmed by 4 bases and V by 4 bases; bases with no gene match: 4. CDR3 DNA, as far as it was read: TGTGCCAGCAGTTCCCCGGGACTGGGGGAAGACACCCAGTAC. Translated, it gives CASSSPGLGEDTQY. The entire CDR3 protein is CASSSPGLGEDTQYF.

For this clone: The gene names here belong to mouse. Read sequence stops 1 residue before the CDR3 end, and the germline J gene provides the missing end. The chain couples TRBV23 to TRBJ1-5; no check of the table's D call, TRBD1, against the DNA was made. CDR1 KGHTA and CDR2 FQNQQP come from the germline V gene. The length of the CDR3 is 13 residues. The CDR3 DNA, read in part, is TGCTCCAGCGGGACAGATAACAACCAGGCTCCGCTT. Its translation is CSSGTDNNQAPL. The entire CDR3 protein reads CSSGTDNNQAPLF.

As concerns this clone: The gene names given are mouse names. The read ends 1 residue shy of where the CDR3 ends; the end is completed using the germline J gene. The V and J genes are TRBV26 and TRBJ1-3; D remains unclear. V shed 3 bases and J shed 0 bases, with 3 bases lying between them. Germline V CDR1 and CDR2: KGHPV, FQNQEV (reference sequence). The CDR3 length is 13 residues. CDR3 residues: CASSLISGNTLYF. The CDR3 DNA, read in part, is TGTGCCAGCAGTCTCATTTCTGGAAATACGCTCTAT. Supplemented by reference TRBV26 and TRBJ1-3, the full variable domain reads NSKVIQTPRYLVKGQGQKAKMRCIPEKGHPVVFWYQQNKNNEFKFLINFQNQEVLQQIDMTEKRFSAECPSNSPCSLEIQSSEAGDSALYLCASSLISGNTLYFGEGSRLIVV.

Concerning this clone itself: Mouse gene names apply. The CDR3 extends 1 residue past the end of the read, so its final part is completed from the germline J gene. This rearrangement joins TRBV2 to TRBJ1-1; D is perhaps TRBD1 (6 bases). Trimming shortened V by 0 bases and J by 1 base, and 9 bases separated the two germline ends. The CDR3 sequence is 15 residues long. CDR1 and CDR2 (germline): LGHNA, YSYQKL. The CDR3 here is CASSQEQGRNTEVFF. CDR3 DNA, as far as it was read: TGTGCCAGCAGCCAAGAACAGGGAAGAAACACAGAAGTCTTC.